This TCR beta chain is drawn from a study of T-cell memory formation after mild COVID-19. About the research overall: TCR clusters showed largely donor specificity.

TCRdb passed the 5' RACE reads through MiXCR, listing each CDR3 protein once. This sample has about half a million distinct CDR3 sequences; 15% to 20% occur once, and the top ten carry about 12%. This clonotype has a handful of counts. Its antigen remains unknown. The CDR3 is 13 residues long. V was shortened by 4 bases and J by 4 bases, with 13 bases between the two germline ends. Per germline, CDR1 GTSNPN and CDR2 SVGIG (reference sequence). Overall study results and limits: Memory cells collected pre-infection included some clones that later responded, suggesting cross-reactive memory joined.

The sample was PBMCs or a T cell subset sorted from them (not recorded which). The receptor was isolated from an adult woman who had mild COVID-19 (a few samples of this study predate the infection). Cell type and time point are not known. The chain employs TRBV30 and TRBJ1-1; tentatively, D is TRBD1 (5 bases). The CDR3 protein is CAWNRQKRTEAFF. The DNA of the CDR3 is TGTGCCTGGAATCGACAGAAACGCACTGAAGCTTTCTTT.